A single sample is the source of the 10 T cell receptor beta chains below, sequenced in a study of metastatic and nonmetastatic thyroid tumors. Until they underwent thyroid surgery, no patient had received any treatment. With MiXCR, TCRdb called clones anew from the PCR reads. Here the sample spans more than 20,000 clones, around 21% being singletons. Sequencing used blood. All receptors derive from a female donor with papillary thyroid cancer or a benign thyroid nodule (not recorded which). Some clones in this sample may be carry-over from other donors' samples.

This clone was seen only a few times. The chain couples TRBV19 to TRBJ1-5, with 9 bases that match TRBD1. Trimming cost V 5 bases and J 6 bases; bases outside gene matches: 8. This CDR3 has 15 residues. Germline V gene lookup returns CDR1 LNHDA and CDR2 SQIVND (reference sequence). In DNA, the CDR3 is TGTGCCAGTAGTTCCGGGACAGGGAATTCTCAGCCCCAGCATTTT. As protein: CASSSGTGNSQPQHF.

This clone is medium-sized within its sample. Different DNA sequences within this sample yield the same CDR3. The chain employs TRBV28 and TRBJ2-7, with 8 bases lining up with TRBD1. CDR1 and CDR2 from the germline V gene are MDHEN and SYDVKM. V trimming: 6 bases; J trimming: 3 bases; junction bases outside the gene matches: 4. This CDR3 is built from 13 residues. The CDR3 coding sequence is TGTGCCAGCAGCCCCGGACAGGGCTACGAGCAGTACTTC. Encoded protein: CASSPGQGYEQYF.

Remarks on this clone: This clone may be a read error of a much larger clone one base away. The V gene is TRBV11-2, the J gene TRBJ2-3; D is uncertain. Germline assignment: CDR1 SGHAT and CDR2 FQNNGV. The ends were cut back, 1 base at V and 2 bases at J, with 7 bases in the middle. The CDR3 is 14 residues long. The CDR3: CASSLVVNTDTQYF. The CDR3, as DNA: TGTGCCAGCAGCTTAGTCGTCAACACAGATACGCAGTATTTT. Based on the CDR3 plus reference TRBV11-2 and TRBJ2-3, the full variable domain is EAGVAQSPRYKIIEKRQSVAFWCNPISGHATLYWYQQILGQGPKLLIQFQNNGVVDDSQLPKDRFSAERLKGVDSTLKIQPAKLEDSAVYLCASSLVVNTDTQYFGPGTRLTVL.

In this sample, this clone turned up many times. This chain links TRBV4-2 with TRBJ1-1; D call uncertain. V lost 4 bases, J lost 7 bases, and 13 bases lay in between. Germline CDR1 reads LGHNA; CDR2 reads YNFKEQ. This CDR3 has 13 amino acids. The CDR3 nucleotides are TGTGCCAGCAGCCCGAGGTTTGGGGTTGAAGCTTTCTTT. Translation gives CASSPRFGVEAFF.

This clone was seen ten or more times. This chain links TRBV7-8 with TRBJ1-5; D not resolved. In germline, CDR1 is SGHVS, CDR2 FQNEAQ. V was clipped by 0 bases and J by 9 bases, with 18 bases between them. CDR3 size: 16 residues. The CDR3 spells CASSLALDPRVAPQHF. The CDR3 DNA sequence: TGTGCCAGCAGCTTAGCGCTTGACCCACGTGTGGCGCCCCAGCATTTT.

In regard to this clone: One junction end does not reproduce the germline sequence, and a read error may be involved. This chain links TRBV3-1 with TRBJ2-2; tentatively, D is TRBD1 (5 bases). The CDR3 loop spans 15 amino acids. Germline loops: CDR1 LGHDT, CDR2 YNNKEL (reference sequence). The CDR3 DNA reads TGTGCCAGCAGCCATGAAGGGGTTGACACCGTGGAGCCGTTTTTT. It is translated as CASSHEGVDTVEPFF.

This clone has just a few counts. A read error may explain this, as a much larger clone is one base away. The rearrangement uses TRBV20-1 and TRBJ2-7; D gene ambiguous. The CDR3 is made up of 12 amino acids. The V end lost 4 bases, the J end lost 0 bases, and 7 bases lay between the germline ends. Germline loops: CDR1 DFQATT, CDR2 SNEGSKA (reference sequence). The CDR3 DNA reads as TGCAGTGCTACTTACAGCTCCTACGAGCAGTACTTC. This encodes CSATYSSYEQYF.

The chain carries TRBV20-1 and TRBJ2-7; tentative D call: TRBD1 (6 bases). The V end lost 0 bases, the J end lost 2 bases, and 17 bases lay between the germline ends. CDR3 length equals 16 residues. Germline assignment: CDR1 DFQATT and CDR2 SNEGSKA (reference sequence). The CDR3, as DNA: TGCAGTGCTAGAGATCAAACGTTGGGACAAACCTACGAGCAGTACTTC. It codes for CSARDQTLGQTYEQYF.

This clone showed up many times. The CDR3 loop reads CASSPRDSRNEKLFF. As DNA, the CDR3 is TGTGCCAGCAGTCCCCGGGACAGCAGGAATGAAAAACTGTTTTTT. The chain links TRBV28 to TRBJ1-4; 7 nucleotides agree with TRBD1. V gave up 5 bases and J gave up 5 bases; unmatched junction bases: 8. Germline values: CDR1 MDHEN, CDR2 SYDVKM. This CDR3 is built from 15 residues.

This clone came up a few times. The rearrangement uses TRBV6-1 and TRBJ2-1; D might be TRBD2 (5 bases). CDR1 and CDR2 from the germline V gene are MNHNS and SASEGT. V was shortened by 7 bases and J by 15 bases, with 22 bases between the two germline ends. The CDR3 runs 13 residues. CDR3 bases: TGTGCCAGCACCCCCCCCGGGGTGTTTGAGTGGTTCTTC. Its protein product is CASTPPGVFEWFF.